Shown below are 14 T cell receptor beta chains from a single sample sequenced in a study of T cell changes during pregnancy in multiple sclerosis. The protocol was immunoSEQ multiplex PCR, while the TCRdb copy is restricted to in-frame clones and leaves out a portion. In the table there are 100,000 or so clones, about 92% of which are singletons. The source material was peripheral blood, sampled in the second trimester of pregnancy. These receptors all stem from a female donor with multiple sclerosis, enrolled in a pregnancy study.

This clone was detected only once. The rearrangement uses TRBV30 and TRBJ1-2; TRBD1 aligns across 9 bases. V was clipped by 2 bases and J by 3 bases; unmatched bases: 7. This CDR3 contains 15 residues. Germline values: CDR1 GTSNPN, CDR2 SVGIG (reference sequence). CDR3 bases: TGTGCCTGGAGTACCGGGACAGGGATCGACTATGGCTACACCTTC. Its translation: CAWSTGTGIDYGYTF.

The chain is built from TRBV2 and TRBJ1-2; D is possibly TRBD1 (6 bases). Germline CDR1 is SNHLY and CDR2 is FYNNEI. V was shortened by 6 bases and J by 4 bases, with 12 bases between the two germline ends. The CDR3 runs 13 residues. The CDR3 region has the DNA TGTGCCAGCAGAGGGGGGGGGCCCTATGGCTACACCTTC. This translates into CASRGGGPYGYTF.

This chain joins TRBV6-5 and TRBJ1-6; D is unresolved. V was clipped by 0 bases and J by 7 bases, with 7 bases between them. The CDR3 covers 14 residues. CDR1 MNHEY and CDR2 SVGAGI come from the germline V gene. CDR3 amino acids: CASSYSLENSPLHF. The CDR3, as DNA: TGTGCCAGCAGTTACTCGCTGGAGAATTCACCCCTCCACTTT.

The chain links TRBV28 to TRBJ1-3; 7 bases align to TRBD1. This CDR3 spans 15 amino acids. The germline V gene has CDR1 MDHEN and CDR2 SYDVKM. The V gene end was trimmed by 11 bases and the J gene end by 0 bases; junction bases not matched to a gene: 10. The CDR3 spells CAVNRGPNSGNTIYF. Written as DNA, the CDR3 is TGTGCCGTTAACAGGGGCCCCAACTCTGGAAACACCATATATTTT.

J is TRBJ2-5 and V is TRBV27; 11 nucleotides line up with TRBD2. V gave up 9 bases and J gave up 2 bases; unmatched junction bases: 5. CDR3 length: 14 amino acids. CDR1 is MNHEY, CDR2 SMNVEV, per germline (reference sequence). This CDR3 is CASGTSGVQETQYF. The CDR3 coding sequence is TGTGCCAGTGGGACTAGCGGAGTGCAAGAGACCCAGTACTTC.

The chain couples TRBV7-2 to TRBJ2-1, with TRBD2 matching over 8 bases. This CDR3 comprises 16 residues. V shed 3 bases and J 2 bases; nucleotides not matched to a gene: 6. Germline V gene sequence: CDR1 SGHTA, CDR2 FQGNSA. The CDR3 loop reads CASSLLAGLTYNEQFF. DNA of the CDR3: TGTGCCAGCAGCTTGTTAGCGGGACTAACCTACAATGAGCAGTTCTTC.

The chain combines TRBV5-6 with TRBJ1-2; D perhaps matches TRBD1 (6 bases). Trimming pared 4 bases from V and 8 bases from J, leaving 12 bases between. Germline V gene lookup returns CDR1 SGHDT and CDR2 YYEEEE. The length of the CDR3 is 12 residues. The CDR3 region is CASSPGQRGYTF. The CDR3 nucleotides are TGTGCCAGCAGCCCCGGACAGCGGGGCTACACCTTC.

This clone was observed once. The chain uses TRBV27 and TRBJ1-2; weak D call: TRBD1 (5 bases). Germline V CDR1 and CDR2: MNHEY, SMNVEV (reference sequence). Trimming stripped 8 bases from V and 6 bases from J, with 10 bases between. The CDR3 runs 11 residues. For the CDR3, the DNA is TGTGCCAGCTCCGGGGGGAATGGCTACACCTTC. It yields the protein CASSGGNGYTF.

The chain employs TRBV6-6 and TRBJ1-2; D not resolved. CDR1 and CDR2 from the germline V gene are MNHNY and SVGAGI (reference sequence). The germline V and J ends were trimmed by 1 base and 8 bases, with 11 bases remaining between them. The CDR3 spans 13 residues. The CDR3 protein is CASSYLRAGGYTF. The CDR3 DNA is TGTGCCAGCAGTTACTTGAGGGCCGGAGGCTACACCTTC.

The chain combines TRBV9 with TRBJ1-6; tentatively, D is TRBD1 (6 bases). This CDR3 has 17 amino acids. CDR1 and CDR2 (germline): SGDLS, YYNGEE. V was pared by 2 bases and J by 7 bases, with 19 bases between. The CDR3 region has the DNA TGTGCCAGCAGCGTTTCTGGGGGTGGGGGCAGAAATTCACCCCTCCACTTT. It yields the protein CASSVSGGGGRNSPLHF.

The chain combines TRBV5-6 with TRBJ1-2; the D is unclear. Trimming pared 0 bases from V and 3 bases from J, leaving 9 bases between. Per the germline V gene, CDR1 is SGHDT and CDR2 is YYEEEE. The CDR3 has 14 amino acids. The CDR3 DNA is TGTGCCAGCAGCTTGGTAGCCAGCGACTATGGCTACACCTTC. Its protein is CASSLVASDYGYTF.

The CDR3 region is CASSPVTLAGGEQYF. The CDR3 DNA is TGTGCCAGCTCACCTGTGACTTTGGCGGGAGGGGAGCAGTACTTC. This rearrangement joins TRBV18 to TRBJ2-7, with TRBD2 matching over 9 bases. The CDR3 consists of 15 residues. In germline, CDR1 is KGHSH, CDR2 LQKENI. J lost 7 bases, V lost 3 bases, and 10 bases had no gene match. Full variable domain (rest looked up from reference TRBV18 and TRBJ2-7): NAGVMQNPRHLVRRRGQEARLRCSPMKGHSHVYWYRQLPEEGLKFMVYLQKENIIDESGMPKERFSAEFPKEGPSILRIQQVVRGDSAAYFCASSPVTLAGGEQYFGPGTRLTVT.

The chain carries TRBV6-1 and TRBJ2-5; possible D gene TRBD2, 5 bases. V lost 2 bases and J 2 bases, leaving 18 bases between the germline ends. The length of the CDR3 is 17 residues. From germline, CDR1 is MNHNS and CDR2 SASEGT. The CDR3 reads CASSESRLYHPQETQYF. The CDR3 DNA sequence: TGTGCCAGCAGTGAATCCCGACTATACCACCCTCAAGAGACCCAGTACTTC.

The rearrangement joins TRBV4-2 to TRBJ2-1; 11 bases fit TRBD2. V was clipped by 3 bases and J by 2 bases; unmatched bases: 9. CDR1 is LGHNA and CDR2 is YNFKEQ in the germline V gene. The CDR3 has 18 residues. The CDR3 coding sequence is TGTGCCAGCAGCCAGACCGGGACTAGCGGATCCGCCTACAATGAGCAGTTCTTC. Its translation: CASSQTGTSGSAYNEQFF.